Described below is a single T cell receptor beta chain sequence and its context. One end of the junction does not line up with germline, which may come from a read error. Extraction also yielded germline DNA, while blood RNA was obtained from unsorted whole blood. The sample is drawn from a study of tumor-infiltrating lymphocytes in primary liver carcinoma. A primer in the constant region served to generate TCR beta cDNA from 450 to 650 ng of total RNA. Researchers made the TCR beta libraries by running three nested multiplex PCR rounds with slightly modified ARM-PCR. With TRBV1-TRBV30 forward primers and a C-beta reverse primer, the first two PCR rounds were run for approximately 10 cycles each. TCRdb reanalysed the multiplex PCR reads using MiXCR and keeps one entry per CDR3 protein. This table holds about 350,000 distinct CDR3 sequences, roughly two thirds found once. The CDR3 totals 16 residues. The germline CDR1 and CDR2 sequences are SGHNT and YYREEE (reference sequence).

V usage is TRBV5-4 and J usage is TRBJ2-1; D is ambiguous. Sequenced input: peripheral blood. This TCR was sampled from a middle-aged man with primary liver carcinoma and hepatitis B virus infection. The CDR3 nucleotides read TGTGCCGGCAGCTTAGCTACGGCTCTGGCGGACAATGAGCAGTTCTTC. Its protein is CAGSLATALADNEQFF. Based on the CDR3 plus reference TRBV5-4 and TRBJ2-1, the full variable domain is ETGVTQSPTHLIKTRGQQVTLRCSSQSGHNTVSWYQQALGQGPQFIFQYYREEENGRGNFPPRFSGLQFPNYSSELNVNALELDDSALYLCAGSLATALADNEQFFGPGTRLTVL.